The entry below gives a single T cell receptor (beta chain) sequence along with its context. Its antigen remains unidentified. On each TCR cDNA molecule, a unique molecular identifier was present. TCRdb reprocessed the 5' RACE reads via MiXCR and lists one record per CDR3 protein. Among 1,800 or so distinct CDR3 sequences listed, over 15% were seen once. The data are from a study of spatial heterogeneity in lung cancer. Documented time point: sample taken at primary tumor resection. Unsorted whole RNA from tumor, nontumor lung or frozen PBMC underwent sequencing. A total of about 73 untreated early-stage non-small cell lung cancer patients served as donors. CDR1 and CDR2 from the germline V gene are MNHEY and SVGEGT. CDR3 length equals 16 residues. V shed 5 bases and J 4 bases; nucleotides not matched to a gene: 10. Study outcomes and limitations: Ubiquitous, expanded tumor-derived TCRs were more frequently observed in blood at resection than at follow-up.

The chain carries TRBV6-2 or TRBV6-3 and TRBJ2-5; 10 bases map to TRBD2. Material: PBMCs, obtained at surgery. This TCR derives from a male donor with early-stage non-small cell lung cancer. The CDR3 reads CASSGRLAGERETQYF. CDR3 DNA sequence: TGTGCCAGCAGTGGCAGACTAGCGGGTGAGCGAGAGACCCAGTACTTC.